This note documents a single T cell receptor (beta chain) sequence. Data came from immunoSEQ multiplex PCR; TCRdb stores just in-frame clones and leaves some out. The profile shows roughly 64,000 clones, roughly 80% of them singletons. These data come from a study of OX40 agonist ivuxolimab in advanced cancers. Overall study context: Ivuxolimab is an agonistic anti-OX40 (CD134) antibody, and patients were treated with it. Patients treated during dose escalation were battling hepatocellular carcinoma, melanoma, renal cell or head and neck cancer. Males comprised 82.7% of the group, whose mean age was roughly 64 years (range about 20 to 79).

The V end was cut by 5 bases, the J end by 5 bases, with 9 bases between. CDR3 length: 12 amino acids. The germline CDR1 and CDR2 sequences are SNHLY and FYNNEI. The chain employs TRBV2 and TRBJ1-1; weak D call: TRBD1 (5 bases). The sample was CD4+ or CD8+ T cells sorted from blood, taken in a trial of the OX40 agonist ivuxolimab. The receptor's source is an adult with an advanced solid tumor such as melanoma, head and neck, liver or kidney cancer. CDR3 region: CASSQGWTEAFF. The CDR3 region has the DNA TGTGCCAGCAGTCAGGGATGGACTGAAGCTTTCTTT.